Listed below are T cell receptor beta chains from one sample, sequenced in a study of blood T cell repertoires in COVID-19. Repertoires were generated with immunoSEQ multiplex PCR, while TCRdb's copy carries only in-frame clones and drops some. The sample holds approximately 150,000 clones, around 82% seen once. The sample was peripheral blood. The source is an elderly woman with acute or convalescent COVID-19. Each CDR3 is given with its conserved first and last residue. The order of the fields is D gene, V gene, clone size, J gene, CDR3 protein, CDR3 DNA. A D gene is named only where the DNA matches it firmly. Size tells how often a clone was seen (once, few, many) or the class of an expanded clone, and some rows leave it out.

TRBD2	TRBV2	.	TRBJ2-1	CASRGGSGRTNEQFF	TGTGCCAGCAGGGGGGGGAGCGGGAGAACTAATGAGCAGTTCTTC
.	TRBV9	.	TRBJ2-3	CASSAIIGDTQYF	TGTGCCAGCAGCGCAATCATCGGAGATACGCAGTATTTT
.	TRBV7-9	.	TRBJ2-2	CASSFGSPTGELFF	TGTGCCAGCAGCTTCGGGTCCCCCACCGGGGAGCTGTTTTTT
TRBD1	TRBV5-6	.	TRBJ2-1	CASSLRTGRNEQFF	TGTGCCAGCAGCTTGCGGACAGGTAGGAATGAGCAGTTCTTC
.	TRBV6-5	.	TRBJ1-3	CASSYPQGNTIYF	TGTGCCAGCAGTTACCCCCAGGGAAACACCATATATTTT
.	TRBV28	.	TRBJ2-7	CASILAPGSYEQYF	TGTGCCAGCATCTTAGCCCCCGGGAGCTACGAGCAGTACTTC
.	TRBV2	.	TRBJ1-6	CASREDSINSPLHF	TGTGCCAGCAGAGAGGACAGCATTAATTCACCCCTCCACTTT
TRBD1	TRBV28	few	TRBJ1-5	CVTQGTGRQPQHF	TGTGTCACCCAGGGGACAGGGAGGCAGCCCCAGCATTTT
TRBD2	TRBV5-4	.	TRBJ2-1	CASSASGGIDEQFF	TGTGCCAGCAGCGCTAGCGGGGGGATCGATGAGCAGTTCTTC
TRBD2	TRBV11-2	.	TRBJ2-7	CASSASGGTYEQYF	TGTGCCAGCAGCGCTAGCGGGGGGACCTACGAGCAGTACTTC
.	TRBV10-3	.	TRBJ1-2	CAISGGDGGYTF	TGTGCCATCAGTGGGGGGGATGGTGGCTACACCTTC
TRBD1	TRBV6-6	.	TRBJ1-5	CASSTGAGQPQHF	TGTGCCAGCAGTACAGGGGCAGGGCAGCCCCAGCATTTT
TRBD1	TRBV19	.	TRBJ1-2	CASSPAGGFGYTF	TGTGCCAGTAGTCCAGCAGGGGGCTTTGGCTACACCTTC
.	TRBV9	once	TRBJ1-1	CASSVGADTMNTEAFF	TGTGCCAGCAGCGTAGGGGCCGACACCATGAACACTGAAGCTTTCTTT
TRBD1	TRBV7-8	.	TRBJ2-3	CASSFRDRGGDTQYF	TGTGCCAGCAGCTTCCGGGACAGGGGGGGGGATACGCAGTATTTT
.	TRBV9	.	TRBJ1-5	CASSEGGQGHQPQHF	TGTGCCAGCAGCGAGGGGGGGCAGGGTCATCAGCCCCAGCATTTT
.	TRBV19	.	TRBJ2-2	CASSIALARTGELFF	TGTGCCAGTAGTATTGCGCTAGCTCGGACCGGGGAGCTGTTTTTT
.	TRBV30	.	TRBJ2-7	CAWNPGAGYEQYF	TGTGCCTGGAACCCTGGGGCGGGGTACGAGCAGTACTTC
.	TRBV9	.	TRBJ2-3	CASSLNQGSDTQYF	TGTGCCAGCAGCCTGAATCAGGGGTCAGATACGCAGTATTTT
.	TRBV2	.	TRBJ2-7	CASSEGATQNFYEQYF	TGTGCCAGCAGTGAAGGGGCAACCCAAAACTTCTACGAGCAGTACTTC
.	TRBV18	.	TRBJ1-3	CASSRQSSGNTIYF	TGTGCCAGCTCCCGACAGAGCTCTGGAAACACCATATATTTT
.	TRBV7-9	few	TRBJ1-1	CASSLYRAGDTEAFF	TGTGCCAGCAGCTTATACAGGGCGGGGGACACTGAAGCTTTCTTT
TRBD1	TRBV5-4	.	TRBJ2-3	CASSLAATGGLTDTQYF	TGTGCCAGCAGCTTGGCGGCTACAGGGGGGTTGACAGATACGCAGTATTTT
TRBD1	TRBV18	.	TRBJ1-4	CASSPGTGGSGEKLFF	TGTGCCAGCTCACCAGGGACAGGGGGATCAGGAGAAAAACTGTTTTTT
.	TRBV9	.	TRBJ1-1	CASSVVPAGNTEAFF	TGTGCCAGCAGCGTAGTCCCGGCGGGGAACACTGAAGCTTTCTTT
.	TRBV30	once	TRBJ1-3	CAWSVSRAGNTIYF	TGTGCCTGGAGTGTAAGCAGGGCTGGAAACACCATATATTTT
TRBD1	TRBV19	.	TRBJ1-1	CASKMGQRAFF	TGTGCCAGTAAAATGGGACAGAGGGCTTTCTTT
.	TRBV9	.	TRBJ1-6	CASSVEGGDSPLHF	TGTGCCAGCAGCGTAGAAGGGGGGGATTCACCCCTCCACTTT
.	TRBV19	.	TRBJ1-5	CASSPREILQPQHF	TGTGCCAGTAGTCCCCGCGAGATACTTCAGCCCCAGCATTTT
TRBD1	TRBV10-3	.	TRBJ1-1	CAITRDRGNTEAFF	TGTGCCATCACCCGGGACAGGGGCAACACTGAAGCTTTCTTT
TRBD2	TRBV30	.	TRBJ2-7	CAWSVLAGGLNEQYF	TGTGCCTGGAGTGTACTGGCGGGAGGGCTCAACGAGCAGTACTTC
TRBD2	TRBV27	.	TRBJ2-1	CASSLSGGRLAGTNEQFF	TGTGCCAGCAGTTTATCGGGGGGGAGACTAGCGGGGACCAATGAGCAGTTCTTC
TRBD2	TRBV19	.	TRBJ2-2	CASSSPPGGGGELFF	TGTGCCAGTAGCTCTCCCCCCGGGGGGGGCGGGGAGCTGTTTTTT
.	TRBV4-1	.	TRBJ1-2	CASSQGVVANYGYTF	TGCGCCAGCAGCCAAGGCGTTGTGGCTAACTATGGCTACACCTTC
.	TRBV10-3	.	TRBJ1-6	CAISEPDSNSPLHF	TGTGCCATCAGTGAGCCGGACAGTAATTCACCCCTCCACTTT
TRBD1	TRBV6-2/TRBV6-3	.	TRBJ1-5	CASSRTGGGQPQHF	TGTGCCAGCAGTCGGACAGGGGGCGGGCAGCCCCAGCATTTT
.	TRBV5-1	once	TRBJ1-4	CASSLEGGGSGTNEKLFF	TGCGCCAGCAGCTTGGAAGGTGGCGGTTCTGGCACTAATGAAAAACTGTTTTTT
.	TRBV6-5	many	TRBJ2-7	CASSTFPSSYEQYF	TGTGCCAGCAGCACCTTCCCGAGCTCCTACGAGCAGTACTTC
.	TRBV5-1	.	TRBJ1-4	CASSLKGDREKLFF	TGCGCCAGCAGCTTAAAGGGGGATAGGGAAAAACTGTTTTTT
.	TRBV4-1	few	TRBJ1-2	CASSQESTAPWGGYTF	TGCGCCAGCAGCCAGGAATCGACAGCCCCCTGGGGAGGCTACACCTTC
TRBD1	TRBV5-4	once	TRBJ1-2	CASSLEGQGRGYTF	TGTGCCAGCAGCTTGGAGGGACAGGGTCGCGGCTACACCTTC
.	TRBV25-1	few	TRBJ1-1	CASSGRTANTEAFF	TGTGCCAGCAGTGGGCGGACAGCGAACACTGAAGCTTTCTTT
.	TRBV13	many	TRBJ2-4	CASSLSSGLAKNIQYF	TGTGCCAGCAGCTTAAGTTCGGGACTAGCCAAAAACATTCAGTACTTC